This TCR beta chain was sequenced during a study of identical twins. A few counts support this clonotype. Its antigen is currently unknown. V was clipped by 5 bases and J by 14 bases, with 16 bases between them. Per germline, CDR1 DFQATT and CDR2 SNEGSKA (reference sequence). The length of the CDR3 is 11 residues. General observations from the study: Excess sharing by twins proved weaker in beta out-of-frame sequences. For monozygotic twins, models underestimated out-of-frame TCR alpha sharing.

A universal primer binding site was introduced by template switching. The final cDNA contained unique molecular identifiers. MiXCR, run by TCRdb on the 5' RACE reads, gives a single entry per CDR3 protein. The profile shows approximately 280,000 distinct CDR3 sequences, 8% to 9% of them singletons. In addition, the sample was reused for a study of yellow fever vaccine responses in identical twins. From that second work: In identical twins, vaccine T cell responses appeared partly shared and partly individual.

The specimen was memory (CD45RO+) T cells sorted from blood. V usage is TRBV20-1 and J usage is TRBJ2-1; maybe TRBD1 (6 bases). The source is a woman aged 18-29 years in good health. CDR3 protein: CSAPSRTGKFF. The CDR3 coding sequence is TGCAGTGCTCCAAGTAGAACAGGGAAGTTCTTC.